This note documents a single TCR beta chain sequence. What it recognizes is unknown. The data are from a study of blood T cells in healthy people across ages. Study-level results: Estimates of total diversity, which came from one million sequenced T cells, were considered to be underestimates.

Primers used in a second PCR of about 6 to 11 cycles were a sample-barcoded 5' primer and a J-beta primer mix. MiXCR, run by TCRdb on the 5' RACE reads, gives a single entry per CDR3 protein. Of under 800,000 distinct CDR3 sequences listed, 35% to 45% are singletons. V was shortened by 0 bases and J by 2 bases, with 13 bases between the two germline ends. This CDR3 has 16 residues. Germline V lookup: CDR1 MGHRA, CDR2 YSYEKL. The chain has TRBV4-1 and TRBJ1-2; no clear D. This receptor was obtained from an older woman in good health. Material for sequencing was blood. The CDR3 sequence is CASSQDQEGYNYGYTF. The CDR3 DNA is TGCGCCAGCAGCCAAGACCAAGAGGGATACAACTATGGCTACACCTTC.